Included here is one T cell receptor (beta chain) sequence, with context. Its antigen is not identified. The data are from a study of regulatory T cells in long-lasting Graves disease. Study at large: Patients met the persistent Graves' disease definition after over 5 years of antithyroid drugs with positive TSH receptor antibodies. General study points: Favored gene segments in persistent disease were TRBV28, TRBJ1-2 and TRBJ2-5.

This CDR3 has 16 residues. Looked up from germline, CDR1 is KGHSH and CDR2 is LQKENI. The V end lost 2 bases, the J end lost 2 bases, and 13 bases lay between the germline ends. Libraries of TCR beta came from iRepertoire HTBI primers plus Arm-PCR of CDR3 regions. Each CDR3 protein gets one entry after TCRdb re-called the multiplex PCR reads with MiXCR. The profile covers over 350,000 distinct CDR3 sequences, with around 20% appearing a single time and less than 25% taken by the ten largest. Time point: persistent/refractory GD, antithyroid drugs over 5 years with positive TRAb. Generation of the TCR library employed RNA extracted from PBMCs.

The chain uses TRBV18 and TRBJ2-4, with a possible D match to TRBD2 (5 bases). The receptor was isolated from a female donor with Graves disease. Specimen: peripheral blood mononuclear cells (PBMCs), collected when the disease was refractory, from a patient treated with antithyroid drugs. The DNA for the CDR3 is TGTGCCAGCTCACCAGCCCCTCTAGCTACCAAAAACATTCAGTACTTC. Translating it yields CASSPAPLATKNIQYF.